Shown below are 32 T cell receptor beta chains from a single sample sequenced in a study of blood T cells in healthy people across ages. The use of a sample-barcoded 5' primer and a J-beta primer mix characterized a second PCR of 7 to 11 cycles. TCRdb re-called the 5' RACE reads through MiXCR, storing one row per CDR3 protein. This repertoire shows fewer than 650,000 distinct CDR3 sequences, about 27% found once; its top ten account for 3% to 4%. The same sample was also studied in work on T cells of mothers and their children.

Sequencing was performed on blood. These TCRs come from a boy aged 2 to 9 in good health.

Notes on this clonotype: One junction end disagrees with the germline gene, perhaps due to a read error. The rearrangement uses TRBV7-2 and TRBJ2-1; 11 nucleotides agree with TRBD2. Germline CDR1 is SGHTA and CDR2 is FQGNSA. This CDR3 spans 13 amino acids. CDR3 sequence (DNA): TGTGCCAGCAGCCCATACCCTAGCGGGGGGAAGTACTTC. It codes for CASSPYPSGGKYF.

V usage is TRBV25-1 and J usage is TRBJ2-7, with a tentative D call TRBD2 (6 bases). Deletions cut 3 bases from V and 2 bases from J, with 14 bases between. The CDR3 loop spans 15 amino acids. Germline CDR1 is MGHDK and CDR2 is SYGVNS. In DNA, the CDR3 is TGTGCCAGCAGTGATTACCGGGACTTCCCCTACGAGCAGTACTTC. Translating gives CASSDYRDFPYEQYF.

The rearrangement uses TRBV7-9 and TRBJ1-2; tentative D call: TRBD1 (5 bases). The CDR3 spans 15 residues. V gave up 4 bases and J gave up 2 bases, with 14 bases separating them. Germline CDR1 SEHNR, CDR2 FQNEAQ (reference sequence). CDR3 sequence reads: CASSSSGRGNYGYTF. The CDR3 DNA reads TGTGCCAGCAGCTCCTCGGGACGGGGAAACTATGGCTACACCTTC.

This clonotype was observed many times. The chain carries TRBV9 and TRBJ2-5, with 10 bases that match TRBD1. With V trimmed by 0 bases and J by 8 bases, 10 bases remained unmatched. Germline lookup yields CDR1 SGDLS and CDR2 YYNGEE. The length of the CDR3 is 16 residues. CDR3: CASSVGPTSTGGTQYF. The CDR3 bases are TGTGCCAGCAGCGTAGGCCCCACGTCGACAGGGGGCACCCAGTACTTC.

The chain joins TRBV18 to TRBJ2-1, with 7 bases matching TRBD1. From germline, CDR1 is KGHSH and CDR2 LQKENI. After removal of 3 bases from V and 5 bases from J, the junction contained 10 bases not matched to a gene. CDR3 length equals 16 residues. The chain's CDR3 is CASSPRTGVKDNEQFF. In DNA, the CDR3 is TGTGCCAGCTCACCGAGAACAGGGGTCAAGGACAATGAGCAGTTCTTC.

The chain links TRBV14 to TRBJ2-2; 7 nucleotides align to TRBD1. This CDR3 spans 16 amino acids. Germline lookup yields CDR1 SGHDN and CDR2 FVKESK. With V trimmed by 2 bases and J by 3 bases, 6 bases remained unmatched. The CDR3 region is CASSQLGQADTGELFF. CDR3 bases: TGTGCCAGCAGCCAACTCGGACAGGCGGACACCGGGGAGCTGTTTTTT.

The rearrangement joins TRBV7-8 to TRBJ2-1; D uncertain. Germline V CDR1 and CDR2: SGHVS, FQNEAQ. CDR3 length: 15 residues. The germline V and J ends were trimmed by 7 bases and 0 bases, with 13 bases remaining between them. The CDR3 sequence is CASKLRGSSYNEQFF. The DNA for the CDR3 is TGTGCCAGCAAGCTACGCGGTAGCTCCTACAATGAGCAGTTCTTC.

The chain is built from TRBV6-6 and TRBJ2-5, with 7 bases that match TRBD1. The end of the DNA fits TRBJ2-7 better, so the J call may be wrong. Germline V gives CDR1 MNHNY, CDR2 SVGAGI (reference sequence). The CDR3 length is 11 residues. The CDR3 DNA follows: TGTGCCAGCAGAGACAGGGTCGAGCAGTACTTC. Protein product: CASRDRVEQYF.

This chain links TRBV12-3 or TRBV12-4 with TRBJ2-1; 7 bases are a match to TRBD1. The J call could be wrong; TRBJ2-5 is a better fit for the DNA end. The CDR3 has 13 residues. The CDR3 region is CASSLQGVETQYF. Written as DNA, the CDR3 is TGTGCCAGCAGTTTACAGGGGGTCGAGACCCAGTACTTC.

V usage is TRBV6-6 and J usage is TRBJ2-1, with TRBD2 matching over 10 bases. V dropped 6 bases and J dropped 10; count of bases not matched to a gene: 12. This CDR3 region has 15 residues. Germline-derived CDR1 and CDR2 are MNHNY and SVGAGI (reference sequence). As DNA, the CDR3 is TGTGCCAGCAGGGCTGGGCCTAGCGGGAGTGGCGAGCAGTTCTTC. This gives the protein CASRAGPSGSGEQFF.

The chain employs TRBV2 and TRBJ1-2; D is perhaps TRBD1 (6 bases). V lost 5 bases and J 7 bases, leaving 23 bases between the germline ends. Germline CDR1 reads SNHLY; CDR2 reads FYNNEI. The CDR3 contains 16 residues. The CDR3 reads CASSILSGQSFGGYTF. In DNA, the CDR3 is TGTGCCAGCAGTATCCTGAGTGGACAGTCGTTTGGTGGCTACACCTTC.

The table lists this clonotype with a few counts. The chain is built from TRBV7-2 and TRBJ2-5, with D perhaps matching TRBD1 (6 bases). The germline CDR1 and CDR2 sequences are SGHTA and FQGNSA. V was cut by 5 bases and J by 3 bases, with 10 bases left in between. CDR3 size: 13 residues. CDR3 bases: TGTGCCAGCAGCAACGACAGGAAAGAGACCCAGTACTTC. This gives the protein CASSNDRKETQYF.

The chain uses TRBV20-1 and TRBJ2-5; 9 bases line up with TRBD2. The CDR3 loop spans 14 amino acids. The germline V gene has CDR1 DFQATT and CDR2 SNEGSKA (reference sequence). The J segment lost 5 bases and the V segment lost 8 bases, leaving 12 bases of the junction unmatched. CDR3 in DNA: TGCAGTTTTAACCCGGGACTAGCAGGGGAGACCCAGTACTTC. Amino acid sequence: CSFNPGLAGETQYF.

The rearrangement links TRBV20-1 to TRBJ2-7; unclear D gene. Germline CDR1 reads DFQATT; CDR2 reads SNEGSKA (reference sequence). The CDR3 is 13 amino acids. V was shortened by 6 bases and J by 0 bases, with 12 bases between the two germline ends. The CDR3 coding sequence is TGCAGTGCGTCCCAGCAAAACTCCTACGAGCAGTACTTC. It specifies CSASQQNSYEQYF.

The CDR3 here is CASRPGRGETQYF. DNA of the CDR3: TGTGCCAGCCGGCCCGGACGTGGCGAGACCCAGTACTTC. The chain carries TRBV12-3 or TRBV12-4 and TRBJ2-5; D is unclear. There are 13 residues in the CDR3. V was trimmed by 8 bases and J by 5 bases, leaving 15 bases between them.

This clonotype was seen a handful of times. The chain is built from TRBV29-1 and TRBJ2-7; possibly TRBD1 for D (6 bases). CDR3 size: 12 residues. Germline V CDR1 and CDR2: SQVTM, ANQGSEA. V dropped 5 bases and J dropped 4 bases, with 12 bases sitting between them. The DNA of the CDR3 is TGCAGCGTTTCTACCACAGGGTACGAGCAGTACTTC. It codes for CSVSTTGYEQYF.

The chain uses TRBV5-4 and TRBJ2-1, with unresolved D. From germline, CDR1 is SGHNT and CDR2 YYREEE (reference sequence). The CDR3 is 13 amino acids. Trimming pared 0 bases from V and 5 bases from J, leaving 6 bases between. CDR3 sequence: CASSLEQNNEQFF. CDR3 coding DNA: TGTGCCAGCAGCTTGGAACAGAACAATGAGCAGTTCTTC.

This chain connects TRBV29-1 to TRBJ2-1; D gene ambiguous. The CDR3 spans 13 residues. Germline V gene lookup returns CDR1 SQVTM and CDR2 ANQGSEA. V was shortened by 6 bases and J by 1 base, with 10 bases between the two germline ends. This CDR3 reads CSVSGGSYNEQFF. DNA of the CDR3: TGCAGCGTATCAGGCGGTTCCTACAATGAGCAGTTCTTC.

This clonotype was observed a handful of times. The chain uses TRBV12-3 or TRBV12-4 and TRBJ1-2; D gene unclear. V was pared by 5 bases and J by 4 bases, with 17 bases between. CDR3 size: 15 residues. CDR3 loop: CASSDRRGWIYGYTF. The CDR3 DNA follows: TGTGCCAGCAGTGACCGTCGGGGATGGATCTATGGCTACACCTTC.

The chain has TRBV5-1 and TRBJ1-5; D not resolved. CDR3 length: 15 residues. Germline CDR1 SGHRS, CDR2 YFSETQ. Deletions cut 0 bases from V and 3 bases from J, with 10 bases between. CDR3 in amino acids: CASSLAAGTNQPQHF. CDR3 nucleotides: TGCGCCAGCAGCTTGGCGGCCGGAACCAATCAGCCCCAGCATTTT.

This clonotype occurred a few times. V usage is TRBV14 and J usage is TRBJ1-1, with TRBD1 identical over 7 bases. Germline values: CDR1 SGHDN, CDR2 FVKESK. The CDR3 runs 11 residues. The CDR3 sequence is CATGLNTEAFF. The DNA for the CDR3 is TGTGCGACAGGGCTGAACACTGAAGCTTTCTTT.

This clonotype was seen only a few times. This chain joins TRBV12-3 or TRBV12-4 and TRBJ1-4, with D unclear. The CDR3 contains 15 residues. V lost 2 bases, J lost 7 bases, and 14 bases lay in between. The CDR3, as DNA: TGTGCCAGCAGTTTATCACGGGCGACATCTGAAAAACTGTTTTTT. Translating gives CASSLSRATSEKLFF.

This clonotype has more than one count but fewer than ten. The chain recombines TRBV12-3 or TRBV12-4 with TRBJ2-5; 11 bases are a match to TRBD2. V trimming: 5 bases; J trimming: 2 bases; junction bases outside the gene matches: 4. The CDR3 contains 15 residues. The CDR3 loop is CASSIRTSGQETQYF. The CDR3 DNA sequence: TGTGCCAGCAGTATAAGGACTAGCGGGCAAGAGACCCAGTACTTC.

A few counts support this clonotype. The chain links TRBV10-2 to TRBJ2-5; D not certain. The CDR3 is 11 residues long. V shed 3 bases and J shed 5 bases, with 4 bases lying between them. Germline CDR1 is WSHSY and CDR2 is SAAADI. The CDR3 sequence: CASSDPETQYF. CDR3 coding DNA: TGCGCCAGCAGTGACCCGGAGACCCAGTACTTC.

This clonotype was seen a few times. A read error may account for a junction end that differs from germline. V and J are TRBV5-1 and TRBJ2-7, with D unresolved. Looked up from germline, CDR1 is SGHRS and CDR2 is YFSETQ. This CDR3 spans 16 amino acids. The CDR3 nucleotides read TGCGCCAGCAGCTTGACCCCAGACCGGCACTCCTACGAGCAGTGCTTC. This encodes CASSLTPDRHSYEQCF.

In this sample, this clonotype turned up a few times. The chain employs TRBV18 and TRBJ2-2; D may match TRBD1 or TRBD2 (5 bases each). V gave up 3 bases and J gave up 6 bases, with 11 bases separating them. The CDR3 extends over 14 amino acids. From germline, CDR1 is KGHSH and CDR2 LQKENI. The CDR3 DNA follows: TGTGCCAGCTCACCTAACCAGGGACCCGGGGAGCTGTTTTTT. Its protein is CASSPNQGPGELFF. Full variable domain (remainder filled in from reference TRBV18 and TRBJ2-2): NAGVMQNPRHLVRRRGQEARLRCSPMKGHSHVYWYRQLPEEGLKFMVYLQKENIIDESGMPKERFSAEFPKEGPSILRIQQVVRGDSAAYFCASSPNQGPGELFFGEGSRLTVL.

V is TRBV11-1 and J is TRBJ2-5; TRBD1 matches 7 bases. The length of the CDR3 is 16 residues. Germline CDR1 is SGHAT and CDR2 is FQDESV (reference sequence). V shed 6 bases, J shed 5 bases, and the junction held 15 bases outside the gene matches. CDR3 DNA sequence: TGTGCCAGCAGATCAACCCAGGGGGAGAGGAGGGAGACCCAGTACTTC. This translates into CASRSTQGERRETQYF.

This clonotype was observed a handful of times. J is TRBJ2-5 and V is TRBV12-3 or TRBV12-4; 9 bases agree with TRBD1. V lost 5 bases and J lost 5; bases outside the gene matches: 12. This CDR3 contains 16 residues. CDR3 sequence: CASSLQGQGQWETQYF. CDR3 nucleotides: TGTGCCAGCAGTCTCCAAGGACAGGGGCAGTGGGAGACCCAGTACTTC.

The V call is TRBV4-1, the J call TRBJ1-6, with D unresolved. V was trimmed by 3 bases and J by 9 bases, leaving 15 bases between them. This CDR3 spans 15 amino acids. The germline CDR1 and CDR2 sequences are MGHRA and YSYEKL. CDR3 sequence reads: CASSQAPAWGSPLHF. The CDR3 bases are TGCGCCAGCAGCCAGGCGCCGGCCTGGGGTTCACCCCTCCACTTT.

The chain has TRBV10-3 and TRBJ2-5; TRBD1 might be the D (5 bases). CDR3 length equals 15 residues. The V end lost 0 bases, the J end lost 5 bases, and 13 bases lay between the germline ends. CDR1 is ENHRY, CDR2 SYGVKD, per germline. The CDR3 DNA sequence: TGTGCCATCAGTGAGTCGCACGGAGCAGGGGAGACCCAGTACTTC. This gives the protein CAISESHGAGETQYF.

The gene calls are TRBV5-1 and TRBJ2-2; D unclear. From germline, CDR1 is SGHRS and CDR2 YFSETQ. Trimming removed 5 bases at V and 5 bases at J, with 16 bases between. CDR3 length: 15 amino acids. The CDR3 DNA reads as TGCGCCAGCAGTACTCCCTCGGGCATGACCGGGGAGCTGTTTTTT. The encoded protein is CASSTPSGMTGELFF. The variable domain in full, completed from reference TRBV5-1 and TRBJ2-2, reads KAGVTQTPRYLIKTRGQQVTLSCSPISGHRSVSWYQQTPGQGLQFLFEYFSETQRNKGNFPGRFSGRQFSNSRSEMNVSTLELGDSALYLCASSTPSGMTGELFFGEGSRLTVL.

This clonotype appeared a few times. The CDR3 reads CASSLDLPGGNTIYF. The CDR3, as DNA: TGTGCCAGCAGCTTAGATCTACCAGGGGGAAACACCATATATTTT. V usage is TRBV11-2 and J usage is TRBJ1-3, with TRBD1 as a possible D gene (5 bases). The V end was cut by 0 bases, the J end by 4 bases, with 10 bases between. Germline V gives CDR1 SGHAT, CDR2 FQNNGV. This CDR3 comprises 15 residues.